Sequencing of this TCR beta chain was carried out in a study of blood T cells in healthy people across ages. Overall study context: Capturing about one barcoded beta molecule per two T cells was achieved by template switching. General observations from the study: It was the long-lived donors that had more naive CD4+ cells and higher diversity than aged donors.

Concerning this clonotype itself: Its antigen remains unknown.

This CDR3 contains 15 residues. The germline V gene has CDR1 LGHDT and CDR2 YNNKEL (reference sequence). Germline trimming cut 5 bases from V and 4 bases from J; bases unmatched to any gene: 7. A second PCR, run for roughly 6 to 11 cycles, used a sample-barcoded 5' primer plus a J-beta primer mix. Carrying 12 random nucleotides, a template-switch adaptor labeled each individual cDNA molecule. TCRdb re-called the 5' RACE reads through MiXCR, storing one row per CDR3 protein. In the table there are fewer than 900,000 distinct CDR3 sequences, about half of which are singletons. The chain recombines TRBV3-1 with TRBJ1-1; 10 nucleotides match TRBD1. Sequenced: blood. The source of this sequence is a woman aged 55 to 70 in good health. CDR3 protein: CASSWDRGSGTEAFF. Written as DNA, the CDR3 is TGTGCCAGCAGCTGGGACAGGGGATCGGGCACTGAAGCTTTCTTT.